This TCR beta chain was found in a study of cytomegalovirus exposure and HLA in healthy donors. The PCR employed 60 Vbeta primers together with 13 Jbeta primers. Methods used by the authors: Later, an analysis found roughly 80 million unique TCR beta chains, and 9.5 million to 12 million of these were shared. Libraries were prepared by immunoSEQ multiplex PCR; TCRdb keeps only in-frame clonotypes and omits some of them. D and trimming were read from the DNA, whereas the V and J calls and clone size are those reported in that table. The table lists about 65,000 clones. Each donor was nominally healthy when sampled (though unrecorded immune exposures were likely). About this clone itself: Antigen unknown.

Whole-study findings and limits: Other equally common chains were less clonally expanded than HLA-associated TCR beta chains, a later analysis showed.

The sequence came from a boy aged 5-17 years in good health and CMV-seronegative. Sequencing used PBMCs.

The CDR3 spells CASSFIAGGPYNEQFF. CDR3 nucleotide sequence: TGTGCCAGCAGTTTCATAGCGGGAGGGCCATACAATGAGCAGTTCTTC. The rearrangement joins TRBV27 to TRBJ2-1; the match to TRBD2 covers 11 bases. The CDR3 extends over 16 amino acids. V lost 3 bases, J lost 4 bases, and 5 bases stayed unmatched. Germline values: CDR1 MNHEY, CDR2 SMNVEV (reference sequence).